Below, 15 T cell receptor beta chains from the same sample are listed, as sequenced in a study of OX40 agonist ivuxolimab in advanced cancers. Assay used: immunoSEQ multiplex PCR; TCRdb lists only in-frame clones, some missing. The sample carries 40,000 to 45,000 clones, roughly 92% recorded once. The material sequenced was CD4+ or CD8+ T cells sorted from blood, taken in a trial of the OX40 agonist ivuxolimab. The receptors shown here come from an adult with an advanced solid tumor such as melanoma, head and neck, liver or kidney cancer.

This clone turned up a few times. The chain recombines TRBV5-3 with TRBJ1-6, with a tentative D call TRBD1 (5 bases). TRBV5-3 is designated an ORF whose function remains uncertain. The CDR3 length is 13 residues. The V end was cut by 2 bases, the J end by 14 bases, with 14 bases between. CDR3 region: CARSFGAPRTLHF. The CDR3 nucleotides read TGTGCCAGAAGCTTCGGGGCCCCTCGGACCCTCCACTTT.

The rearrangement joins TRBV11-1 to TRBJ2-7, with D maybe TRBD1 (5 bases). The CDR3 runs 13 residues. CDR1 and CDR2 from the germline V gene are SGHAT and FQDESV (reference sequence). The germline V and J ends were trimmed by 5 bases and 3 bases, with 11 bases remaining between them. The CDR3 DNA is TGTGCCAGCAGCCCTATGGGGCTCTACGAGCAGTACTTC. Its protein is CASSPMGLYEQYF.

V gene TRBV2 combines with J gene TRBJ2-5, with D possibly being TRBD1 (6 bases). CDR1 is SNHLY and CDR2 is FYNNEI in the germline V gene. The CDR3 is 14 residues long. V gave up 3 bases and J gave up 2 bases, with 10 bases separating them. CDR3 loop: CASSEGRGQETQYF. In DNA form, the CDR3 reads TGTGCCAGCAGTGAGGGCAGGGGACAAGAGACCCAGTACTTC.

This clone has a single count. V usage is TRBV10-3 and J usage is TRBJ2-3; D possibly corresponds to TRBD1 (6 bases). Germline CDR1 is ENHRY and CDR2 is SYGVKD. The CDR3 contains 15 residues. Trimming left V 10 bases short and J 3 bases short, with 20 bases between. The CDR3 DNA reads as TGTGCCACCGGAAAGGGGGTGGGTTCAACAGATACGCAGTATTTT. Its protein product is CATGKGVGSTDTQYF.

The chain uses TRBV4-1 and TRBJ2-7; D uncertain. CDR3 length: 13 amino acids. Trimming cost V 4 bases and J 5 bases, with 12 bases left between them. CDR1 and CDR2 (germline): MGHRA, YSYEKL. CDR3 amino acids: CASSPPGTNEQYF. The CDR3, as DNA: TGCGCCAGCAGCCCCCCTGGCACTAACGAGCAGTACTTC.

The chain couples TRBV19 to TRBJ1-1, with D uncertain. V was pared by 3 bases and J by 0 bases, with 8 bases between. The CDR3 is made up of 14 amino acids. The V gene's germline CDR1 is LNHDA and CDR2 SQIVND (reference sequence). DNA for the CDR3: TGTGCCAGTAGTATGAACGGGGTGAACACTGAAGCTTTCTTT. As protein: CASSMNGVNTEAFF. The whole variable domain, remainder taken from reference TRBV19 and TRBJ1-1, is DGGITQSPKYLFRKEGQNVTLSCEQNLNHDAMYWYRQDPGQGLRLIYYSQIVNDFQKGDIAEGYSVSREKKESFPLTVTSAQKNPTAFYLCASSMNGVNTEAFFGQGTRLTVV.

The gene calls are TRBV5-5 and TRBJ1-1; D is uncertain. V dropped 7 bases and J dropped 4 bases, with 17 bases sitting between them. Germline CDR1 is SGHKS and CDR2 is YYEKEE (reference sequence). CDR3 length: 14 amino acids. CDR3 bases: TGTGCCAGCGCCTCAGATCTGGTAGGCACTGAAGCTTTCTTT. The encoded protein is CASASDLVGTEAFF.

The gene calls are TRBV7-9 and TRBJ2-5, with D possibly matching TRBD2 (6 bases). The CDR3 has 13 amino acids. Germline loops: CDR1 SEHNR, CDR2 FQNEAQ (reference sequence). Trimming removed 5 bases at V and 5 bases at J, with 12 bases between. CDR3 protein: CASSPIGGETQYF. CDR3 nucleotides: TGTGCCAGCAGCCCCATTGGGGGGGAGACCCAGTACTTC.

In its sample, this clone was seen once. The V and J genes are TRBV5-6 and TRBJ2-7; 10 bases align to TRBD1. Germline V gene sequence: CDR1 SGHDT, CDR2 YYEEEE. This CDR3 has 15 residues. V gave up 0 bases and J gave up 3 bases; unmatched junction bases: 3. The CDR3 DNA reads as TGTGCCAGCAGCTTGGAGGGACAGGGGTTCTACGAGCAGTACTTC. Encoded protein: CASSLEGQGFYEQYF.

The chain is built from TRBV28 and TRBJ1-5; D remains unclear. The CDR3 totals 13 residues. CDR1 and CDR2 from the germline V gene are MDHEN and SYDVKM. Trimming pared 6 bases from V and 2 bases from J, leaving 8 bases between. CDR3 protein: CASSRRGNQPQHF. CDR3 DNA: TGTGCCAGCAGCCGACGGGGCAATCAGCCCCAGCATTTT. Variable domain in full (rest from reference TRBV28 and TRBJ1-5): DVKVTQSSRYLVKRTGEKVFLECVQDMDHENMFWYRQDPGLGLRLIYFSYDVKMKEKGDIPEGYSVSREKKERFSLILESASTNQTSMYLCASSRRGNQPQHFGDGTRLSIL.

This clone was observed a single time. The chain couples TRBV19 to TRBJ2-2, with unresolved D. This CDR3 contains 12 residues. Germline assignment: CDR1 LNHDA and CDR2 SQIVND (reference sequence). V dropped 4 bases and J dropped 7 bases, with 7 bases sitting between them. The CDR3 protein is CASSTMVGELFF. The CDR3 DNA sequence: TGTGCCAGTAGTACCATGGTCGGGGAGCTGTTTTTT. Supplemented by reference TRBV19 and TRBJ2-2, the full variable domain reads DGGITQSPKYLFRKEGQNVTLSCEQNLNHDAMYWYRQDPGQGLRLIYYSQIVNDFQKGDIAEGYSVSREKKESFPLTVTSAQKNPTAFYLCASSTMVGELFFGEGSRLTVL.

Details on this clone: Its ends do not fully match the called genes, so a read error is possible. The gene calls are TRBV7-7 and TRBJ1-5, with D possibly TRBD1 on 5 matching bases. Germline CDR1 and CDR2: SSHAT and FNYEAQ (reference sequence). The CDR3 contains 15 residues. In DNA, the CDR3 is TGTGCTAGCAGACGTCCGGGACGGGCAAATCAGCCCCAGCATTTT. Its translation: CASRRPGRANQPQHF.

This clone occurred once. CDR3 protein: CASSPVTGSGTGELFF. The CDR3 bases are TGTGCCAGCAGCCCCGTAACGGGGTCGGGGACCGGGGAGCTGTTTTTT. J is TRBJ2-2 and V is TRBV12-1; TRBD2 was called by the table and not checked on the DNA. TRBV12-1 is recorded as a pseudogene. The CDR3 contains 16 residues.

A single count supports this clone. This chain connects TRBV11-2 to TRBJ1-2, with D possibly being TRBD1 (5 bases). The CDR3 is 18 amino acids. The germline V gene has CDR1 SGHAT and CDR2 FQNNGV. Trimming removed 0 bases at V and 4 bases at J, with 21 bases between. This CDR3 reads CASSLDRVGGLRSYGYTF. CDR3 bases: TGTGCCAGCAGCTTAGATCGGGTGGGGGGACTCAGGAGCTATGGCTACACCTTC. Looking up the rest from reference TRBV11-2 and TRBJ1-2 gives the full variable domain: EAGVAQSPRYKIIEKRQSVAFWCNPISGHATLYWYQQILGQGPKLLIQFQNNGVVDDSQLPKDRFSAERLKGVDSTLKIQPAKLEDSAVYLCASSLDRVGGLRSYGYTFGSGTRLTVV.

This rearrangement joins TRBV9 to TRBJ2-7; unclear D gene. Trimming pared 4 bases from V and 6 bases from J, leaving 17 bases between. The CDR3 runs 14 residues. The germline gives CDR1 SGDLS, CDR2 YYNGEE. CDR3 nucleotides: TGTGCCAGCAGCCCCCTGGACGGGTGGGGCGAGCAGTACTTC. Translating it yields CASSPLDGWGEQYF.